The following is a T cell receptor (beta chain) sequence with its context. The junction does not match germline at one end; this may be a read error. A primer matching the constant region was used to make TCR beta cDNA from about 500 ng of total RNA. Employing slightly modified ARM-PCR, three nested multiplex PCR rounds were run, and these gave rise to the TCR beta libraries. PCR rounds one and two used TRBV1-TRBV30 forward primers with a C-beta reverse primer for around 11 cycles each. Using its own MiXCR run on the multiplex PCR reads, TCRdb lists one record per CDR3 protein. The sample has roughly 80,000 distinct CDR3 sequences, roughly 69% seen once; the top ten hold about 26%. These data belong to a study of tumor-infiltrating lymphocytes in primary liver carcinoma. The tissue used was unsorted bulk material of about 19-33 mg. RNA and DNA were co-extracted from it with the AllPrep DNA/RNA mini kit.

The CDR3 extends over 15 amino acids. CDR1 is LGHNA and CDR2 is YNFKEQ in the germline V gene. The chain is built from TRBV4-2 and TRBJ2-7; D is possibly TRBD2 (5 bases). Source material: tumor-adjacent normal liver tissue. The receptor comes from a man aged 35-49 years with primary liver carcinoma and hepatitis B virus infection. In DNA form, the CDR3 reads TGTGGCAGCAGGCAAGCTCTTGGGAGCTCCTACGAGCAGTACTTC. Protein: CGSRQALGSSYEQYF.